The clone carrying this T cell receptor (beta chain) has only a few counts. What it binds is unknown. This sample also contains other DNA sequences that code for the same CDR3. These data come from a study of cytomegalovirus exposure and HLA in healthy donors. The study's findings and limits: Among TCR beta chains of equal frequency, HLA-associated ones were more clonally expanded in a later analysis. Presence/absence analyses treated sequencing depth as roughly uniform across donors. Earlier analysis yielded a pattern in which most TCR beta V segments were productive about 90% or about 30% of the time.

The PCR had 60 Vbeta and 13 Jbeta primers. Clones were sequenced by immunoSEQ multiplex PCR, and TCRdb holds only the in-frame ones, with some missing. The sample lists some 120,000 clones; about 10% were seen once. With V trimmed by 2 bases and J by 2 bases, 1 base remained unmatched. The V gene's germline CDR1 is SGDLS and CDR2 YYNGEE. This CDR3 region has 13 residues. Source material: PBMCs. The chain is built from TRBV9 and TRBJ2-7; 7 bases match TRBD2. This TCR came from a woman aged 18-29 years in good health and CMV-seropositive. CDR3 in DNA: TGTGCCAGCAGCGTCGGGGGGACCTACGAGCAGTACTTC. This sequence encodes CASSVGGTYEQYF.